This TCR beta chain was obtained from a study of metastatic and nonmetastatic thyroid tumors. Looking at the study overall: Blood and tumor or nodule tissue repertoires from malignant and benign thyroid patients were compared. Broader study findings: Significantly higher TCR beta diversity was reportedly seen in malignant thyroid tumors than benign nodules, in blood and tumor.

Every patient was untreated before thyroid surgery. TCRdb re-called the PCR reads with MiXCR. The table includes over 50,000 clones, 25% to 35% detected once. Deletions cut 8 bases from V and 5 bases from J, with 9 bases between. CDR1 MDHEN and CDR2 SYDVKM come from the germline V gene. This CDR3 has 11 amino acids. About this clone: Antigen unknown.

This sequence joins TRBV28 and TRBJ1-1; D not certain. This clonotype originated in a female donor with papillary thyroid cancer or a benign thyroid nodule (not recorded which). Some clones in this sample may be carry-over from other donors' samples. Sequenced: blood. The DNA for the CDR3 is TGTGCCAGCGGTGGCAGAACTGAAGCTTTCTTT. This encodes CASGGRTEAFF.